This TCR beta chain was captured by sequencing in a study of blood T cell repertoires in COVID-19. Germline-derived CDR1 and CDR2 are WNHNN and SYGVQD (reference sequence). This CDR3 spans 16 amino acids. The ends lost 4 bases at V and 8 bases at J; junction bases unmatched: 8. TCRdb's copy holds only in-frame clones and misses some; the assay was immunoSEQ multiplex PCR. This sample yields 87,000 or so clones, of which around 90% are seen a single time; roughly 5% belongs to the top ten. The chain has TRBV10-1 and TRBJ2-1, with 13 bases fitting TRBD2. The source is a man aged 40-49 years with acute or convalescent COVID-19. Sequenced sample: peripheral blood. The CDR3 spells CASSGSLAGGPDEQFF. The CDR3 region has the DNA TGCGCCAGCAGTGGATCACTAGCGGGAGGGCCGGATGAGCAGTTCTTC.